The present TCR beta chain was sequenced within a study of shared clonotypes between healthy human individuals. Germline CDR1 and CDR2: LNHDA and SQIVND (reference sequence). V gave up 6 bases and J gave up 3 bases; unmatched junction bases: 3. The CDR3 contains 13 residues. Recent acute infections and vaccinations were absent in the healthy HIV-negative adult donors. Study observations and caveats: In this cohort, only blood was sampled, and tissue repertoires likely differ. In contrast to clonotypes shared by all four donors, non-shared clonotypes had lower generation probabilities.

Comments on this clone: Its antigen is still unknown. This sample includes further DNA sequences coding for the same CDR3.

Assay used: immunoSEQ multiplex PCR; TCRdb lists only in-frame clones, some missing. The repertoire includes around 510,000 clones, roughly 95% of them detected once, and approximately 0.067% sits in the top ten. The sample consisted of naive CD4+ T cells sorted from blood. Indicated subset: CD45RA+ positively selected. This clonotype was obtained from a woman in her thirties in good health. The chain recombines TRBV19 with TRBJ1-2, with 8 bases lining up with TRBD1. Here the CDR3 reads CASSPTGDYGYTF. The CDR3 DNA is TGTGCCAGTAGCCCGACAGGGGACTATGGCTACACCTTC. Variable domain in full (rest from reference TRBV19 and TRBJ1-2): DGGITQSPKYLFRKEGQNVTLSCEQNLNHDAMYWYRQDPGQGLRLIYYSQIVNDFQKGDIAEGYSVSREKKESFPLTVTSAQKNPTAFYLCASSPTGDYGYTFGSGTRLTVV.